This T cell receptor beta chain is drawn from a study of regulatory T cells in long-lasting Graves disease. With iRepertoire HTBI primers and Arm-PCR of CDR3 regions, TCR beta libraries were built. A single record per CDR3 protein comes from TCRdb applying MiXCR to the multiplex PCR reads. Counted here are 400,000 to 550,000 distinct CDR3 sequences, around 14% occurring once; the ten biggest clones make up 15% to 20%. Whole-study results and caveats: A greater number of public clonotypes (about 3,000) was shared by persistent patients than by new patients (approximately 910).

Time point in this sample: newly diagnosed GD, antithyroid drugs for less than 3 months. PBMCs provided the RNA from which the TCR library was made. A remark on this clonotype: Its antigen is still unknown.

Germline CDR1 is DFQATT and CDR2 is SNEGSKA (reference sequence). V dropped 0 bases and J dropped 5 bases, with 22 bases sitting between them. The CDR3 runs 17 residues. A further study also used this sample, focusing on T cells in Graves' hyperthyroidism and ophthalmopathy. That study adds: For Graves' hyperthyroidism to be stable, ophthalmopathy could not progress within 18 months.

The chain recombines TRBV20-1 with TRBJ1-2, with D perhaps matching TRBD1 (5 bases). The source material was peripheral blood mononuclear cells (PBMCs), sampled at new diagnosis, from a patient treated with antithyroid drugs. This TCR derives from a woman younger than 45 with Graves disease. The CDR3 coding sequence is TGCAGTGCTAGAGAAACCCCCAGGGCCTCACGGGAATATGGCTACACCTTC. As protein: CSARETPRASREYGYTF.